Listed below are T cell receptor beta chains from one sample, sequenced in a study of cytomegalovirus exposure and HLA in healthy donors. Some clones are missing from TCRdb's copy, which holds only in-frame ones; the method was immunoSEQ multiplex PCR. The repertoire holds under 200,000 clones, with 55% to 70% as singletons. The sample comprised PBMCs. The receptor set was obtained from a woman aged 40 to 49 in good health and CMV-seropositive. Each CDR3 is given with its conserved first and last residue. Fields, in order: CDR3 protein, V gene, clone size. Only some rows state a clone size, as once, few, many or a class for expanded clones.

CASSPLAEGTDTQYF TRBV21-1 few
CASSPSASGRAYEQYF TRBV27 .
CASLSSQGATGNTIYF TRBV28 .
CASSYDGGGGYEQYF TRBV6-6 .
CASSTTTGGGYGYTF TRBV6-5 .
CAIGPAPRGEKLFF TRBV10-3 .
CASSLAREMVYEQYF TRBV7-2 few
CASSLAQGQSNEKLFF TRBV5-1 once
CASSAPPQGGEQYF TRBV9 .
CASSVEVGPNHGYTF TRBV9 .
CASSLDRSYEQYF TRBV2 .
CASSSRHSTGELFF TRBV7-3 .
CASSLGAEKMVFF TRBV7-3 .
CASSEGQGMETQYF TRBV27 .
CASSADREQFF TRBV28 few